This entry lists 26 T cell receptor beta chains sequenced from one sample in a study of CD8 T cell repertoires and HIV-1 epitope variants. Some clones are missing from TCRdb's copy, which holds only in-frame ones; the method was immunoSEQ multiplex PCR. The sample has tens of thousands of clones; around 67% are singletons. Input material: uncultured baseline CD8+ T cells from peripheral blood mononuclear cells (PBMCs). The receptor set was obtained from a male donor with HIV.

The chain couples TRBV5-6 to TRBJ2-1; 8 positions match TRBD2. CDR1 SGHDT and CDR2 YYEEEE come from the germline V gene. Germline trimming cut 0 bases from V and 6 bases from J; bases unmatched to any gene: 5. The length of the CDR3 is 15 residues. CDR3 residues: CASSLVVAGFNEQFF. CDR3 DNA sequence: TGTGCCAGCAGCTTGGTAGTAGCGGGGTTCAATGAGCAGTTCTTC.

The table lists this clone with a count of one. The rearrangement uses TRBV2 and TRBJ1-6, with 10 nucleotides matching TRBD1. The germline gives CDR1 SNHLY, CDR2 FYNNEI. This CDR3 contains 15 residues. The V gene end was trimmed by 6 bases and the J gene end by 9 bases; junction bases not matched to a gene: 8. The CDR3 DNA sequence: TGTGCCAGCAGCGCCAGGGGACAGGGGAGTTCACCCCTCCACTTT. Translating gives CASSARGQGSSPLHF.

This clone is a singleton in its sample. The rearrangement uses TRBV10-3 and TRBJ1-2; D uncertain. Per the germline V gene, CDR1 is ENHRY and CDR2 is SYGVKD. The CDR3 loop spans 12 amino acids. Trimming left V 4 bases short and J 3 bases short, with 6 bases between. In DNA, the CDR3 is TGTGCCATCAGTGGGCAGGACTATGGCTACACCTTC. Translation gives CAISGQDYGYTF.

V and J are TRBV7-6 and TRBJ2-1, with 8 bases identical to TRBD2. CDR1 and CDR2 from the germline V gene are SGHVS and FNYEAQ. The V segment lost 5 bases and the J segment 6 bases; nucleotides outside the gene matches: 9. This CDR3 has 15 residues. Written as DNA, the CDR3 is TGTGCCAGCAGCGGTCCCGGGACTAGTAGCAATGAGCAGTTCTTC. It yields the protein CASSGPGTSSNEQFF.

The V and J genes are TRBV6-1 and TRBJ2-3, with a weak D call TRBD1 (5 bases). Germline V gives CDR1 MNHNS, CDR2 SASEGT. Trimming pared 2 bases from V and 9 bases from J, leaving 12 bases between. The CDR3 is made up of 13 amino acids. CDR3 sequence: CASSERGLVTQYF. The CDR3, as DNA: TGTGCCAGCAGTGAAAGGGGTTTGGTGACGCAGTATTTT.

The CDR3: CASSVGLDGSDEQFF. DNA for the CDR3: TGTGCCAGCAGTGTGGGGCTAGACGGGAGCGATGAGCAGTTCTTC. The chain recombines TRBV6-1 with TRBJ2-1, with D maybe TRBD2 (6 bases). Trimming pared 4 bases from V and 8 bases from J, leaving 18 bases between. CDR1 is MNHNS, CDR2 SASEGT, per germline. The CDR3 sequence is 15 residues long.

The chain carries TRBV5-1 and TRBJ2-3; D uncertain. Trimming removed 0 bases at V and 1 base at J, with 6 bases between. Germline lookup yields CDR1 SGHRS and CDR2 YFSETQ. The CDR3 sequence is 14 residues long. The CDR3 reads CASSLATGTDTQYF. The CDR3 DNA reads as TGCGCCAGCAGCTTGGCCACAGGCACAGATACGCAGTATTTT.

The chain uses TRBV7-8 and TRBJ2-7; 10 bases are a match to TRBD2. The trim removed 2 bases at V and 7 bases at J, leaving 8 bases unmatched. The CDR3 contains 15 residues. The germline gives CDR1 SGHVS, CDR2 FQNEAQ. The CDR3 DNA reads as TGTGCCAGCAGCTTATGGGCTAGCGGGGGTGGTGAGCAGTACTTC. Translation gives CASSLWASGGGEQYF.

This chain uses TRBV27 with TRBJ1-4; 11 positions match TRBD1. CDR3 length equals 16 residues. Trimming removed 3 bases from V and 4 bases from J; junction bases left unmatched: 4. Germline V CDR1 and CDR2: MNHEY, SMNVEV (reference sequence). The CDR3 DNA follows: TGTGCCAGCAGTTTTGGGACAGGGGGAGTTAATGAAAAACTGTTTTTT. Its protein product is CASSFGTGGVNEKLFF. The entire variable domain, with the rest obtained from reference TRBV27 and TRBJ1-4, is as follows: EAQVTQNPRYLITVTGKKLTVTCSQNMNHEYMSWYRQDPGLGLRQIYYSMNVEVTDKGDVPEGYKVSRKEKRNFPLILESPSPNQTSLYFCASSFGTGGVNEKLFFGSGTQLSVL.

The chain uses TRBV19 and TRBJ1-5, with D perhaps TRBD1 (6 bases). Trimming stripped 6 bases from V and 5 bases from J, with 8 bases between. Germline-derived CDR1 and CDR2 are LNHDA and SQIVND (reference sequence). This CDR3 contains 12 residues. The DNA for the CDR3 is TGTGCCAGTAGGACAGGTTATCAGCCCCAGCATTTT. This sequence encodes CASRTGYQPQHF.

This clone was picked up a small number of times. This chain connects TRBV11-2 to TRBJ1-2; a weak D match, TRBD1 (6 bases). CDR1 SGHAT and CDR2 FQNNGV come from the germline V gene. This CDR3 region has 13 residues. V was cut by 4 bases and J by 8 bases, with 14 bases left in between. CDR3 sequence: CASSSSTGFGYTF. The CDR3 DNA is TGTGCCAGCAGCTCCTCCACAGGGTTCGGCTACACCTTC.

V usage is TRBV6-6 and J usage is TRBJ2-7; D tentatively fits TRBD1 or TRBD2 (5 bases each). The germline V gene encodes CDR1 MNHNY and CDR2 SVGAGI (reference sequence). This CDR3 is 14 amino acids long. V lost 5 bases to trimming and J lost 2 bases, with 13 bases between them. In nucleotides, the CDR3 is TGTGCCAGCAGTCACCGGGACGGAACCTACGAGCAGTACTTC. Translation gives CASSHRDGTYEQYF.

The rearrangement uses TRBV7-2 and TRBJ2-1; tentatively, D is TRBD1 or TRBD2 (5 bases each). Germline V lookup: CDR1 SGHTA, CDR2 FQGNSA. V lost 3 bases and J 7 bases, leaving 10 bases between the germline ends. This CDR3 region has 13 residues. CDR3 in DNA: TGTGCCAGCAGCTTCAACTGGGGGAATGAGCAGTTCTTC. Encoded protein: CASSFNWGNEQFF.

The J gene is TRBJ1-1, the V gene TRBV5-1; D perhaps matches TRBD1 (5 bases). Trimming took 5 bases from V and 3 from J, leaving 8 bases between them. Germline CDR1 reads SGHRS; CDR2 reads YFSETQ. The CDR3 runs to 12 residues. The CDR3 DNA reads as TGCGCCAGCAGTAAAGGGGACACTGAAGCTTTCTTT. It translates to CASSKGDTEAFF.

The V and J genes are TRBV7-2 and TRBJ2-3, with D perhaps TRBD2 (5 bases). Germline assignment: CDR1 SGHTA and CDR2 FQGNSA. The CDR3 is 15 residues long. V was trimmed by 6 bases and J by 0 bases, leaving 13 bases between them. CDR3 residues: CASRKAGFSTDTQYF. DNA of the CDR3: TGTGCCAGCAGAAAGGCGGGCTTTAGCACAGATACGCAGTATTTT.

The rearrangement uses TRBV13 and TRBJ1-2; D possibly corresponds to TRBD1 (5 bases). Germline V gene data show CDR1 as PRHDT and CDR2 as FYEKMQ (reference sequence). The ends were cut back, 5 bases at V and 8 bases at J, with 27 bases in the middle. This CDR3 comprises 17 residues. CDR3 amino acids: CASSTRAYRRHTEGYTF. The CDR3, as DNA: TGTGCCAGCAGCACACGGGCCTACAGGCGCCATACGGAGGGCTACACCTTC.

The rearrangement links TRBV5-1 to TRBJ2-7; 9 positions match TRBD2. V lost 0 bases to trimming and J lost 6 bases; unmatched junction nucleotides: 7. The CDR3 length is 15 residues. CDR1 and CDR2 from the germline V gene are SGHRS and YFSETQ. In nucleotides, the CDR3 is TGCGCCAGCAGCTTGGTGGTTAGCGGGAGAGGCGAGCAGTACTTC. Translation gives CASSLVVSGRGEQYF.

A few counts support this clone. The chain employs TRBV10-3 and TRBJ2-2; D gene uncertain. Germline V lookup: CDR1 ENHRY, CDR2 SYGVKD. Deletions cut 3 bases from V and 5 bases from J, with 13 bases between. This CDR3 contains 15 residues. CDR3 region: CAISENLGVTGELFF. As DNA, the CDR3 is TGTGCCATCAGTGAAAATCTAGGCGTTACCGGGGAGCTGTTTTTT.

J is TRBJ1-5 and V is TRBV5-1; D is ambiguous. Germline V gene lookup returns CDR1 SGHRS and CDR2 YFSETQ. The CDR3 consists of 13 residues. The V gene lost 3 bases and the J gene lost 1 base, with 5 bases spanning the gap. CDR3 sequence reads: CASSSDSNQPQHF. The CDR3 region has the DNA TGCGCCAGCAGCTCAGACAGCAATCAGCCCCAGCATTTT.

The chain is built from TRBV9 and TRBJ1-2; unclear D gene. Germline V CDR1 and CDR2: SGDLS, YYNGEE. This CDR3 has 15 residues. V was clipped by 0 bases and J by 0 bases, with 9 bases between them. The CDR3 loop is CASSVGQRANYGYTF. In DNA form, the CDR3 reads TGTGCCAGCAGCGTAGGCCAGAGAGCTAACTATGGCTACACCTTC.

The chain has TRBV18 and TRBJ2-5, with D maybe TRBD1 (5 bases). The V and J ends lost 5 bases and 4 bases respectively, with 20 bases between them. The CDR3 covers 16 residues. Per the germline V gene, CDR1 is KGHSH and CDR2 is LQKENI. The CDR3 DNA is TGTGCCAGCTCATTCACCCCCAGGGTTTCTGTAGAGACCCAGTACTTC. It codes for CASSFTPRVSVETQYF.

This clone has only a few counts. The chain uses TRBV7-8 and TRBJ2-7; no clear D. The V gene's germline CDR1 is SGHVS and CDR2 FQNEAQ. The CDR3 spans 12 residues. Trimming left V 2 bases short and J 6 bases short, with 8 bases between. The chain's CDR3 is CASSLNPLEQYF. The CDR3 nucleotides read TGTGCCAGCAGCTTAAACCCCCTCGAGCAGTACTTC. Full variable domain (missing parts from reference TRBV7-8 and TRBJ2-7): GAGVSQSPRYKVAKRGQDVALRCDPISGHVSLFWYQQALGQGPEFLTYFQNEAQLDKSGLPSDRFFAERPEGSVSTLKIQRTQQEDSAVYLCASSLNPLEQYFGPGTRLTVT.

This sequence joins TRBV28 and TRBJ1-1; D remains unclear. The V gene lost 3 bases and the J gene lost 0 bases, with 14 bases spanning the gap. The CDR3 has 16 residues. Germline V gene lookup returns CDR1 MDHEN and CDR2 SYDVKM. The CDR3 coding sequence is TGTGCCAGCAGTTTTCCGGCAGGAGACATGAACACTGAAGCTTTCTTT. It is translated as CASSFPAGDMNTEAFF.

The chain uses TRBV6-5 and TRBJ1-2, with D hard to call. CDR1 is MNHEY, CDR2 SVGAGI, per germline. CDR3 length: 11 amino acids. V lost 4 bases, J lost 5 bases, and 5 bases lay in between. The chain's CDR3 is CASSSEYGYTF. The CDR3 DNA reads TGTGCCAGCAGTTCGGAATATGGCTACACCTTC.

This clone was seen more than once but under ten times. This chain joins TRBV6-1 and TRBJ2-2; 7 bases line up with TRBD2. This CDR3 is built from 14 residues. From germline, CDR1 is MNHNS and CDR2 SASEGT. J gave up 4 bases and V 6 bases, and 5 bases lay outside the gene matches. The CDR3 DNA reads TGTGCCAGCAGCAAGACTAGCCCCACCGGGGAGCTGTTTTTT. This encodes CASSKTSPTGELFF.

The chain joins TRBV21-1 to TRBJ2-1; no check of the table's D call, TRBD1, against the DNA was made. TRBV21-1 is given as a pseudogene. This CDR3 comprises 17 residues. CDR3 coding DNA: TGTGCCAGCAGCAAACCAGACAGAGAGCGCGATGAAGATGAGCAGTTCTTC. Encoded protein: CASSKPDRERDEDEQFF.